These 25 T cell receptor beta chains were all obtained from the same sample, sequenced in a study of cytomegalovirus exposure and HLA in healthy donors. PCR used 60 Vbeta primers and 13 Jbeta primers. The data were produced by immunoSEQ multiplex PCR, yet TCRdb's version contains in-frame clones alone and is incomplete. The table lists about 150,000 clones, roughly 70% of them singletons. Sequencing used PBMCs. Receptors originate from a woman between 18 and 30 years old in good health and CMV-seropositive.

Note on this clone: Different DNA sequences within this sample yield the same CDR3. The J gene is TRBJ1-5, the V gene TRBV4-2; possible D gene TRBD1, 5 bases. Between the trimmed V and J ends, which lost 3 bases and 1 base, there was a span of 10 bases. Germline V CDR1 and CDR2: LGHNA, YNFKEQ. This CDR3 has 15 amino acids. The CDR3 nucleotides read TGTGCCAGCAGCCAGGTCTCAGGGAGCAATCAGCCCCAGCATTTT. Its protein product is CASSQVSGSNQPQHF.

This clone was recorded only once. The chain links TRBV30 to TRBJ1-5; TRBD1 might be the D (5 bases). Germline V CDR1 and CDR2: GTSNPN, SVGIG (reference sequence). Trimming took off 1 base at V and 4 bases at J, with 11 bases between the two ends. The CDR3 contains 14 residues. Here the CDR3 reads CAWSALTENQPQHF. DNA of the CDR3: TGTGCCTGGAGTGCACTGACAGAGAATCAGCCCCAGCATTTT. The variable domain in full, with the rest retrieved from reference TRBV30 and TRBJ1-5, is SQTIHQWPATLVQPVGSPLSLECTVEGTSNPNLYWYRQAAGRGLQLLFYSVGIGQISSEVPQNLSASRPQDRQFILSSKKLLLSDSGFYLCAWSALTENQPQHFGDGTRLSIL.

This clone was observed a single time. V gene TRBV27 combines with J gene TRBJ1-1; D remains unclear. The CDR3 contains 13 residues. The germline V gene has CDR1 MNHEY and CDR2 SMNVEV (reference sequence). The V gene lost 5 bases and the J gene lost 0 bases, with 7 bases spanning the gap. CDR3 sequence: CASSLTLNTEAFF. The CDR3 nucleotides read TGTGCCAGCAGTCTGACATTGAACACTGAAGCTTTCTTT.

The chain has TRBV13 and TRBJ2-3, with 9 bases aligning to TRBD2. The CDR3 sequence is 17 residues long. Germline CDR1 and CDR2: PRHDT and FYEKMQ (reference sequence). The trim removed 5 bases at V and 2 bases at J, leaving 11 bases unmatched. CDR3: CASSLRLAGVPTDTQYF. DNA of the CDR3: TGTGCCAGCAGCCTGAGGTTAGCGGGGGTCCCCACAGATACGCAGTATTTT.

The rearrangement joins TRBV5-5 to TRBJ2-3, with a possible D match to TRBD1 (6 bases). V lost 4 bases and J lost 0, with 15 bases in between. CDR3 size: 16 residues. Germline assignment: CDR1 SGHKS and CDR2 YYEKEE (reference sequence). DNA for the CDR3: TGTGCCAGCAGCCATTGGGACACAACTAGCACAGATACGCAGTATTTT. Translation: CASSHWDTTSTDTQYF.

The chain joins TRBV28 to TRBJ2-1; TRBD2 matches at 12 bases. The CDR3 sequence is 12 residues long. The germline V gene encodes CDR1 MDHEN and CDR2 SYDVKM. The V gene end was trimmed by 7 bases and the J gene end by 14 bases; junction bases not matched to a gene: 6. CDR3 region: CASTLAGGGKFF. Written as DNA, the CDR3 is TGTGCCAGCACTCTAGCGGGGGGGGGTAAGTTCTTC.

This clone turned up a few times. The gene calls are TRBV18 and TRBJ2-7; 10 bases are a match to TRBD2. The CDR3 runs to 15 residues. After removal of 3 bases from V and 2 bases from J, the junction contained 4 bases not matched to a gene. Germline-derived CDR1 and CDR2 are KGHSH and LQKENI. The CDR3 DNA is TGTGCCAGCTCACCGGGACTAGCGTACCCCTACGAGCAGTACTTC. This translates into CASSPGLAYPYEQYF.

CDR3 in amino acids: CASSPGLAGGQFSTDTQYF. The CDR3 DNA follows: TGTGCCAGCAGCCCCGGACTAGCGGGGGGGCAGTTCAGCACAGATACGCAGTATTTT. The chain uses TRBV4-2 and TRBJ2-3; TRBD2 aligns across 15 bases. Germline-derived CDR1 and CDR2 are LGHNA and YNFKEQ. The CDR3 is 19 residues long. V lost 4 bases, J lost 0 bases, and 8 bases stayed unmatched.

V usage is TRBV2 and J usage is TRBJ1-2, with D possibly matching TRBD1 (6 bases). This CDR3 comprises 14 residues. Trimming took off 0 bases at V and 4 bases at J, with 9 bases between the two ends. The V gene's germline CDR1 is SNHLY and CDR2 FYNNEI. The CDR3 spells CASSEALQGYGYTF. The CDR3 nucleotides read TGTGCCAGCAGTGAAGCGTTACAGGGCTATGGCTACACCTTC.

This chain connects TRBV6-5 to TRBJ1-1, with 7 bases matching TRBD1. J lost 4 bases, V lost 3 bases, and 11 bases had no gene match. Per the germline V gene, CDR1 is MNHEY and CDR2 is SVGAGI. There are 16 residues in the CDR3. This chain's CDR3 is CASSYRGTDFTTEAFF. As DNA, the CDR3 is TGTGCCAGCAGTTATCGTGGGACAGACTTTACCACTGAAGCTTTCTTT.

The rearrangement links TRBV7-9 to TRBJ2-1, with 9 bases aligning to TRBD1. The germline V gene has CDR1 SEHNR and CDR2 FQNEAQ (reference sequence). There are 14 residues in the CDR3. The J segment lost 6 bases and the V segment lost 5 bases, leaving 5 bases of the junction unmatched. The CDR3 region has the DNA TGTGCCAGCAGCCCCTGGACAGGGGCCAATGAGCAGTTCTTC. Amino acids: CASSPWTGANEQFF.

The chain joins TRBV19 to TRBJ1-1; D gene uncertain. CDR1 is LNHDA, CDR2 SQIVND, per germline (reference sequence). Trimming left V 0 bases short and J 3 bases short, with 11 bases between. The length of the CDR3 is 15 residues. Here the CDR3 DNA reads TGTGCCAGTAGTATAGATCGTCCGGGTGACACTGAAGCTTTCTTT. Translated: CASSIDRPGDTEAFF.

This chain connects TRBV19 to TRBJ1-1; unclear D gene. The V end was cut by 3 bases, the J end by 4 bases, with 9 bases between. The germline V gene has CDR1 LNHDA and CDR2 SQIVND (reference sequence). The CDR3 extends over 13 amino acids. In DNA form, the CDR3 reads TGTGCCAGTAGTATGATTCCGGTCACTGAAGCTTTCTTT. As protein: CASSMIPVTEAFF.

The V and J genes are TRBV6-5 and TRBJ2-7; possibly TRBD1 for D (6 bases). The germline V gene encodes CDR1 MNHEY and CDR2 SVGAGI. Trimming stripped 1 base from V and 2 bases from J, with 9 bases between. CDR3 length: 14 amino acids. DNA of the CDR3: TGTGCCAGCAGTTACTTGACAGGAACCTACGAGCAGTACTTC. It specifies CASSYLTGTYEQYF.

This clone was seen only a few times. The chain couples TRBV7-3 to TRBJ2-2, with D possibly TRBD1 on 5 matching bases. V lost 5 bases and J lost 0, with 10 bases in between. The CDR3 length is 15 residues. Per germline, CDR1 SGHTA and CDR2 FQGTGA. The CDR3 protein is CASSRDRPNTGELFF. CDR3 coding DNA: TGTGCCAGCAGCCGCGACAGACCGAACACCGGGGAGCTGTTTTTT.

Details on this clone: Other DNA sequences in the sample encode the same CDR3. The V call is TRBV2, the J call TRBJ2-7, with 10 bases lining up with TRBD1. The trim removed 3 bases at V and 4 bases at J, leaving 9 bases unmatched. CDR1 SNHLY and CDR2 FYNNEI come from the germline V gene. The length of the CDR3 is 16 residues. The CDR3 bases are TGTGCCAGCAGTGAGTCTCTGGACAGGGGGTCTTACGAGCAGTACTTC. This encodes CASSESLDRGSYEQYF.

The rearrangement joins TRBV2 to TRBJ2-1; 11 nucleotides align to TRBD2. V dropped 6 bases and J dropped 4; count of bases not matched to a gene: 11. Germline loops: CDR1 SNHLY, CDR2 FYNNEI. CDR3 length: 17 residues. The CDR3 reads CASSPRLAGSFYNEQFF. The CDR3 DNA reads as TGTGCCAGCAGCCCCAGACTAGCGGGGTCCTTTTACAATGAGCAGTTCTTC.

The rearrangement uses TRBV11-1 and TRBJ1-1; 11 bases are shared with TRBD1. This CDR3 is built from 16 residues. Germline values: CDR1 SGHAT, CDR2 FQDESV (reference sequence). J lost 5 bases, V lost 6 bases, and 11 bases had no gene match. The DNA for the CDR3 is TGTGCCAGCAGACTAGGACAGGGGGCGCGAGGGACTGAAGCTTTCTTT. It encodes CASRLGQGARGTEAFF.

The chain uses TRBV4-3 and TRBJ2-1, with TRBD2 identical over 12 bases. The CDR3 extends over 16 amino acids. V dropped 0 bases and J dropped 8; count of bases not matched to a gene: 5. Germline V lookup: CDR1 LGHNA, CDR2 YSLEER. CDR3 DNA: TGCGCCAGCAGCCAAGAGCGGACTAGCGGGGTTGATGAGCAGTTCTTC. Protein sequence: CASSQERTSGVDEQFF.

The chain has TRBV30 and TRBJ1-6; 9 bases fit TRBD1. CDR1 GTSNPN and CDR2 SVGIG come from the germline V gene (reference sequence). The J segment lost 8 bases and the V segment lost 1 base, leaving 12 bases of the junction unmatched. The CDR3 covers 17 residues. CDR3 nucleotide sequence: TGTGCCTGGAGTGAAATTCCGGGACAGGGTTATGATTCACCCCTCCACTTT. This gives the protein CAWSEIPGQGYDSPLHF.

The gene calls are TRBV5-5 and TRBJ1-5; TRBD1 aligns across 10 bases. Germline trimming cut 2 bases from V and 1 base from J; bases unmatched to any gene: 3. Looked up from germline, CDR1 is SGHKS and CDR2 is YYEKEE (reference sequence). The CDR3 length is 16 residues. CDR3 residues: CASSFWTGGSNQPQHF. The CDR3 nucleotides read TGTGCCAGCAGCTTCTGGACAGGGGGAAGCAATCAGCCCCAGCATTTT.

This clone came up a few times. J is TRBJ2-7 and V is TRBV6-5; possibly TRBD1 for D (5 bases). Trimming removed 5 bases from V and 2 bases from J, with 10 bases in between. Germline V CDR1 and CDR2: MNHEY, SVGAGI. The CDR3 consists of 13 residues. The CDR3 region is CASSLGPAYEQYF. DNA of the CDR3: TGTGCCAGCAGTCTGGGGCCCGCCTACGAGCAGTACTTC.

A single count supports this clone. This chain joins TRBV27 and TRBJ1-2, with D tentatively TRBD1 (5 bases). The CDR3 is 14 amino acids. Trimming removed 5 bases from V and 4 bases from J, with 14 bases in between. From germline, CDR1 is MNHEY and CDR2 SMNVEV (reference sequence). The CDR3, as DNA: TGTGCCAGCAGTCCCCGGGGGGGTCCCTATGGCTACACCTTC. This sequence encodes CASSPRGGPYGYTF.

The chain joins TRBV11-2 to TRBJ1-1; 7 bases match TRBD1. The germline V gene has CDR1 SGHAT and CDR2 FQNNGV. V lost 6 bases and J lost 2; bases outside the gene matches: 9. This CDR3 has 15 amino acids. CDR3 coding DNA: TGTGCCAGCAGAGGGATGACAGGGAAAAACACTGAAGCTTTCTTT. Its protein product is CASRGMTGKNTEAFF.

This rearrangement joins TRBV4-1 to TRBJ1-2, with D perhaps TRBD1 (5 bases). The ends were cut back, 1 base at V and 7 bases at J, with 13 bases in the middle. This CDR3 has 14 amino acids. Germline lookup yields CDR1 MGHRA and CDR2 YSYEKL. The chain's CDR3 is CASSQVDSRSGYTF. CDR3 nucleotides: TGCGCCAGCAGCCAAGTAGACAGCCGAAGTGGCTACACCTTC.